This T cell receptor (beta chain) is from a study of Ad26.COV2.S vaccination and SARS-CoV-2 variants. Study-wide background: Donor got 5x10^10 or 1x10^11 viral particles of Ad26.COV2.S.

Using immunoSEQ multiplex PCR, the repertoire was profiled, and TCRdb retains in-frame clones only, with some absent. Of approximately 480,000 clones listed, around nine tenths are singletons. The germline V gene has CDR1 SNHLY and CDR2 FYNNEI. The CDR3 covers 16 residues. J was trimmed by 0 bases and V by 6 bases; bases with no gene match: 7. Study observations and caveats: Breadth measured for non-spike TCRs was similar across vaccine and placebo recipients.

Treatment indicated: 15 to 20 received Ad26.COV2.S at low or high dose, single or two shots; about 5 received placebo; per-sample allocation not given. Samples analyzed were those drawn on day 63 after the first vaccine or placebo injection. A Boston adult aged 18-55 years was the donor. This clone appeared a few times. Its matching antigen is unknown. The V gene is TRBV2, the J gene TRBJ2-7, with TRBD2 matching 11 bases. The sequence derives from a person between 18 and 60 years old who received the Ad26.COV2.S COVID-19 vaccine or a placebo. Here the sequenced sample was peripheral blood, taken in a trial of Ad26.COV2.S vaccine versus placebo. CDR3 in DNA: TGTGCCAGCAGAGGACTAGCGGGCCAGGTCTCCTACGAGCAGTACTTC. Translated: CASRGLAGQVSYEQYF.